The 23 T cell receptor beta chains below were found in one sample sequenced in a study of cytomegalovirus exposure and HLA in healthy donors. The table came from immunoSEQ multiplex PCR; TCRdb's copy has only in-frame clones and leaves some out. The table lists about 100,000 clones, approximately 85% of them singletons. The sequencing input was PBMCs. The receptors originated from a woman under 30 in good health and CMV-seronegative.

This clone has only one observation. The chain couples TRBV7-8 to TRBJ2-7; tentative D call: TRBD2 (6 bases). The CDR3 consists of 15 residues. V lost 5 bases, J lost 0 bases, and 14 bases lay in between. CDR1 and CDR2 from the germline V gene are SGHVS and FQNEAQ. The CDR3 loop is CASSPPSASSYEQYF. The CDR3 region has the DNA TGTGCCAGCAGCCCCCCTAGCGCGAGCTCCTACGAGCAGTACTTC. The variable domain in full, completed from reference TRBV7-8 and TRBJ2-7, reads GAGVSQSPRYKVAKRGQDVALRCDPISGHVSLFWYQQALGQGPEFLTYFQNEAQLDKSGLPSDRFFAERPEGSVSTLKIQRTQQEDSAVYLCASSPPSASSYEQYFGPGTRLTVT.

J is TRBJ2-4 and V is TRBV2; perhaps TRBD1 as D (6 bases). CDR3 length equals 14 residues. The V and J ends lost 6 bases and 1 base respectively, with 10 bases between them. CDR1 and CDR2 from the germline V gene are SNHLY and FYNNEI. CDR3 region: CASSWTVAKNIQYF. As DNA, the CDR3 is TGTGCCAGCAGCTGGACAGTCGCCAAAAACATTCAGTACTTC.

CDR3 amino acids: CASSVEHPDTQYF. CDR3 coding DNA: TGTGCCAGCAGCGTAGAACATCCAGATACGCAGTATTTT. The chain links TRBV9 to TRBJ2-3; D unresolved. Germline values: CDR1 SGDLS, CDR2 YYNGEE. The CDR3 is 13 amino acids. Trimming stripped 0 bases from V and 4 bases from J, with 6 bases between. The complete variable domain, with remaining parts taken from reference TRBV9 and TRBJ2-3, reads DSGVTQTPKHLITATGQRVTLRCSPRSGDLSVYWYQQSLDQGLQFLIQYYNGEERAKGNILERFSAQQFPDLHSELNLSSLELGDSALYFCASSVEHPDTQYFGPGTRLTVL.

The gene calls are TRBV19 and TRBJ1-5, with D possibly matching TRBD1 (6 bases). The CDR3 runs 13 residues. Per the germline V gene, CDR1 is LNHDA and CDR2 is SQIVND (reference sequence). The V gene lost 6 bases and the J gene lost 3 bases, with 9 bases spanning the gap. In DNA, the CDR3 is TGTGCCAGTAGCCAGGGGTACAATCAGCCCCAGCATTTT. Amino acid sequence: CASSQGYNQPQHF.

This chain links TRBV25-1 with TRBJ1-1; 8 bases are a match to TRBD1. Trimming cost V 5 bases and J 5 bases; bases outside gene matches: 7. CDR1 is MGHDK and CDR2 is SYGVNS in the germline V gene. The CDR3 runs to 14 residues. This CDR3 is CASSTGGVGTEAFF. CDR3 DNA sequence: TGTGCCAGCAGTACAGGGGGAGTGGGGACTGAAGCTTTCTTT.

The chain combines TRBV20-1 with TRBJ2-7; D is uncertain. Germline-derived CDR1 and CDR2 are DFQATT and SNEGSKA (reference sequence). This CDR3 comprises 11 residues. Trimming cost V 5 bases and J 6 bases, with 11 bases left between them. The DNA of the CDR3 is TGCAGTGCTGACGGCGGATTCGAGCAGTACTTC. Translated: CSADGGFEQYF.

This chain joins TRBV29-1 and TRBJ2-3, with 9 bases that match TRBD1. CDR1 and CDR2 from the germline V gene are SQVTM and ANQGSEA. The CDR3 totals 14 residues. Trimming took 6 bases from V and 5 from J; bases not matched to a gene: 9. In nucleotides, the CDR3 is TGCAGCGTACAACAGGGGGCCCTCGGAGATACGCAGTATTTT. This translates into CSVQQGALGDTQYF.

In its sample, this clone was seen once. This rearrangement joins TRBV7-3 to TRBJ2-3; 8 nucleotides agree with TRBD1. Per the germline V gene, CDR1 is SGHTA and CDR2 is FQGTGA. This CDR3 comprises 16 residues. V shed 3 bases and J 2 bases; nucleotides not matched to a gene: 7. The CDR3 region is CASSFLDRAYTDTQYF. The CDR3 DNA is TGTGCCAGCAGCTTTTTGGACAGGGCATACACAGATACGCAGTATTTT.

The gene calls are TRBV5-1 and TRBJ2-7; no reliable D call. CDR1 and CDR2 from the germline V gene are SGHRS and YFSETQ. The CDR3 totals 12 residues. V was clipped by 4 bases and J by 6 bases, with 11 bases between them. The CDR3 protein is CASSPNAIEQYF. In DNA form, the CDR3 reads TGCGCCAGCAGCCCCAACGCGATCGAGCAGTACTTC.

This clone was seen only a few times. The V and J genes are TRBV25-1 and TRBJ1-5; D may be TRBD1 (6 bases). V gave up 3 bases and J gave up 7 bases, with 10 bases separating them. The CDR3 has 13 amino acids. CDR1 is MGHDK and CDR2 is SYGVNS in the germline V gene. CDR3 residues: CASSETGEQPQHF. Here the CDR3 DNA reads TGTGCCAGCAGTGAGACAGGAGAACAGCCCCAGCATTTT. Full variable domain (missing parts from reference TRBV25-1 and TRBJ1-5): EADIYQTPRYLVIGTGKKITLECSQTMGHDKMYWYQQDPGMELHLIHYSYGVNSTEKGDLSSESTVSRIRTEHFPLTLESARPSHTSQYLCASSETGEQPQHFGDGTRLSIL.

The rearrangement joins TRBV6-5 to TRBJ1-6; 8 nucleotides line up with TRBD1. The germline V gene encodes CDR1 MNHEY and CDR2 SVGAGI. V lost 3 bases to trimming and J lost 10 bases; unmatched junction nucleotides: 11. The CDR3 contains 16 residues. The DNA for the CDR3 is TGTGCCAGCAGTTATCTGAGTCCAGGGGGCGAATCACCCCTCCACTTT. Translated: CASSYLSPGGESPLHF.

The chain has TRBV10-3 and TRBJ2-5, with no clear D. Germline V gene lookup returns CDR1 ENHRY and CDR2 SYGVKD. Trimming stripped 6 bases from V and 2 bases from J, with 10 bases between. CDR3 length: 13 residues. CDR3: CAIRNPVQETQYF. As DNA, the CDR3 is TGTGCCATCAGGAACCCAGTTCAAGAGACCCAGTACTTC.

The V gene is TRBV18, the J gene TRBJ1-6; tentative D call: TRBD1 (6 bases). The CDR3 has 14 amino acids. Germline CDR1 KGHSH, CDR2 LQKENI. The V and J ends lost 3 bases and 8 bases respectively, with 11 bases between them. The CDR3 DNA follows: TGTGCCAGCTCACCTCAGGGGAAGGATTCACCCCTCCACTTT. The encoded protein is CASSPQGKDSPLHF.

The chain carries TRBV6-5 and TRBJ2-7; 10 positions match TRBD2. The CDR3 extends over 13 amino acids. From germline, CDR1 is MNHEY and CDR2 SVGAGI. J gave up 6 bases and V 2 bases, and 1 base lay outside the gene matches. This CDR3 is CASSYRTSGEQYF. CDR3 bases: TGTGCCAGCAGTTACAGGACTAGCGGCGAGCAGTACTTC.

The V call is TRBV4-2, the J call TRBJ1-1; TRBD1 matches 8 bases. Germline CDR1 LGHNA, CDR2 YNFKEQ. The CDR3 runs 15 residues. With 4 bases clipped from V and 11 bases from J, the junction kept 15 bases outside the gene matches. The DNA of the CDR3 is TGTGCCAGCAGCCCGCGAACGTCAGGGGGCTGGGATGCTTTCTTT. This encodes CASSPRTSGGWDAFF.

The DNA for the CDR3 is TGTGCCAGCAGTTTTGGGGACAGGACTACAGATACGCAGTATTTT. Protein product: CASSFGDRTTDTQYF. The genes are TRBV28 and TRBJ2-3; 8 bases are a match to TRBD1. The CDR3 sequence is 15 residues long. The V gene end was trimmed by 3 bases and the J gene end by 3 bases; junction bases not matched to a gene: 5. Germline loops: CDR1 MDHEN, CDR2 SYDVKM.

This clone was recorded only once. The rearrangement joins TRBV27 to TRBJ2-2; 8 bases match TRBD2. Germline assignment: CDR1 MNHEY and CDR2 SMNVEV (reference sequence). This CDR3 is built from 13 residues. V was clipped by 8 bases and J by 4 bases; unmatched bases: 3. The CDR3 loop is CASGAGGTGELFF. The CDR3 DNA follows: TGTGCCAGCGGGGCGGGGGGCACCGGGGAGCTGTTTTTT.

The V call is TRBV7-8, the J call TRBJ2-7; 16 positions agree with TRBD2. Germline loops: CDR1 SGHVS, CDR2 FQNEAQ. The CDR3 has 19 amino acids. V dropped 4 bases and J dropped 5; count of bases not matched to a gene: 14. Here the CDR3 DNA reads TGTGCCAGCAGCTCCGCCCCGGGACTAGCGGGGGGGAGAGAGAACGAGCAGTACTTC. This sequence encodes CASSSAPGLAGGRENEQYF.

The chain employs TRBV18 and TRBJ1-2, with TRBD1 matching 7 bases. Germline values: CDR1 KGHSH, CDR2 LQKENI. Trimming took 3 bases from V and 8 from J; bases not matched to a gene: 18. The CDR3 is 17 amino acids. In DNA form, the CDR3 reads TGTGCCAGCTCACCGCTGTTTCAGGGGGAGGTACCTGAGGGCTACACCTTC. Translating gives CASSPLFQGEVPEGYTF.

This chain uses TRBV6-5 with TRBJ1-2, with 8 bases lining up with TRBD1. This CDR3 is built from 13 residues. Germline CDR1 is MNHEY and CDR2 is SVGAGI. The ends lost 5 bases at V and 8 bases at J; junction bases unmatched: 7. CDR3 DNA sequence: TGTGCCAGCAGTACTGGACAGGGACGAGGCTACACCTTC. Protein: CASSTGQGRGYTF.

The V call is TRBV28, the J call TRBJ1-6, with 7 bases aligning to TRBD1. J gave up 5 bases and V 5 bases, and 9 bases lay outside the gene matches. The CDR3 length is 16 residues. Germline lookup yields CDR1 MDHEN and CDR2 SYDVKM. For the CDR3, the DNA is TGTGCCAGCAGTCGTCCTCGGACAGGCCATAATTCACCCCTCCACTTT. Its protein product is CASSRPRTGHNSPLHF.

CDR3: CASSFLGQGVTGELFF. The CDR3 DNA follows: TGCGCCAGCAGCTTTTTGGGACAGGGTGTCACCGGGGAGCTGTTTTTT. The V gene is TRBV5-1, the J gene TRBJ2-2, with TRBD1 matching 9 bases. V shed 2 bases, J shed 4 bases, and the junction held 6 bases outside the gene matches. The CDR3 sequence is 16 residues long. Germline V gene data show CDR1 as SGHRS and CDR2 as YFSETQ. The full variable domain, rest sourced from reference TRBV5-1 and TRBJ2-2, is KAGVTQTPRYLIKTRGQQVTLSCSPISGHRSVSWYQQTPGQGLQFLFEYFSETQRNKGNFPGRFSGRQFSNSRSEMNVSTLELGDSALYLCASSFLGQGVTGELFFGEGSRLTVL.

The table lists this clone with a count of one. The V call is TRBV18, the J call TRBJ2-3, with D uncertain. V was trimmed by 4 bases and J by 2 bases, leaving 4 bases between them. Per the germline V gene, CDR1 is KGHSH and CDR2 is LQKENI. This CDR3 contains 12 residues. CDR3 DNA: TGTGCCAGCTCACGAGCCACAGATACGCAGTATTTT. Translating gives CASSRATDTQYF.